These T cell receptor beta chains were read from a single sample in a study of vaccination effects on CD4 cells after COVID-19. Profiling relied on immunoSEQ multiplex PCR, and the TCRdb table lists in-frame clones only, not all of them. This sample has 20,000 to 30,000 clones; around 74% occur once, and the top ten carry less than 25%. The antigens for these receptors are not known. The sequences come from CD4+ T cells from PBMCs cultured with HCoV-NL63 spike peptides, collected after COVID-19 vaccination. The receptors derive from a human donor who received a COVID-19 vaccine. Both conserved end residues are part of each CDR3. A D gene is named only where the DNA matches it firmly. Size tells how often a clone was seen (once, few, many) or the class of an expanded clone, and some rows leave it out.

TRBJ2-1 NA 15 TRBD1 TRBV5-6 CASSLGQGAYNEQFF TGTGCCAGCAGCTTGGGACAGGGGGCGTACAATGAGCAGTTCTTC
TRBJ1-3 NA 16 NA TRBV30 CAWRRAKLSSGNTIYF TGTGCCTGGAGAAGGGCCAAACTGAGCTCTGGAAACACCATATATTTT
TRBJ1-5 NA 14 NA TRBV6-6 CAIGRGVPNQPQHF TGTGCCATCGGGCGGGGGGTACCAAATCAGCCCCAGCATTTT
TRBJ2-7 NA 14 NA TRBV18 CASSLTDDTYEQYF TGTGCCAGCTCGCTGACAGACGATACCTACGAGCAGTACTTC
TRBJ1-3 NA 15 TRBD1 TRBV6-5 CASARDRFSGNTIYF TGTGCCAGCGCAAGGGACAGGTTTTCTGGAAACACCATATATTTT
TRBJ2-4 NA 16 TRBD1 TRBV27 CASSSLRDRPKNIQYF TGTGCCAGCAGTTCCCTGCGGGACAGGCCGAAAAACATTCAGTACTTC
TRBJ2-2 few 14 NA TRBV18 CASSLQGTTGELFF TGTGCCAGCTCATTACAGGGCACCACCGGGGAGCTGTTTTTT
TRBJ1-2 NA 14 NA TRBV9 CASSLGQGRGGYTF TGTGCCAGCTCCCTTGGGCAGGGAAGAGGCGGCTACACCTTC
TRBJ1-5 NA 15 NA TRBV7-2 CASSPDSYGNQPQHF TGTGCCAGCAGCCCGGACAGCTATGGCAATCAGCCCCAGCATTTT
TRBJ2-7 NA 14 NA TRBV18 CASSPRDGYYEQYF TGTGCCAGCTCACCAAGGGACGGATACTACGAGCAGTACTTC
TRBJ2-3 NA 13 NA TRBV12-5 CASGSSTGARQYF TGTGCTAGTGGTTCCTCTACCGGGGCGAGACAGTATTTT
TRBJ2-1 NA 13 NA TRBV10-3 CAIRAGRGSEQFF TGTGCCATCAGAGCCGGAAGGGGGAGTGAGCAGTTCTTC
TRBJ2-3 NA 18 TRBD1 TRBV16 CASSQSTGQALSTDTQYF TGTGCCAGCAGCCAATCAACGGGACAGGCCTTGAGCACAGATACGCAGTATTTT
TRBJ1-1 NA 13 NA TRBV11-3 CASSLEGDTEAFF TGTGCCAGCAGCTTGGAGGGGGACACTGAAGCTTTCTTT
TRBJ2-3 NA 16 NA TRBV5-1 CASSLGGRGPTDTQYF TGCGCCAGCAGCTTGGGGGGGCGCGGGCCCACAGATACGCAGTATTTT
TRBJ1-4 NA 15 TRBD1 TRBV15 CATSRADRDEEKLFF TGTGCCACCAGCAGAGCCGACAGGGATGAGGAAAAACTGTTTTTT
TRBJ2-2 NA 16 NA TRBV5-1 CASSRQGSINTGELFF TGCGCCAGCAGCCGGCAGGGGTCTATTAACACCGGGGAGCTGTTTTTT
TRBJ2-3 NA 16 NA TRBV18 CASSPGQLQSTDTQYF TGTGCCAGCTCACCTGGACAGTTACAAAGCACAGATACGCAGTATTTT
TRBJ1-5 NA 16 TRBD1 TRBV4-2 CASSPRQGAGNQPQHF TGTGCCAGCAGCCCGCGACAGGGGGCGGGCAATCAGCCCCAGCATTTT
TRBJ1-1 NA 15 NA TRBV5-1 CASSLVGGMNTEAFF TGCGCCAGCAGCTTGGTAGGGGGAATGAACACTGAAGCTTTCTTT
TRBJ2-7 NA 15 NA TRBV7-9 CASSSDNRDRYEQYF TGTGCCAGCAGCTCAGACAACAGGGATCGCTACGAGCAGTACTTC
TRBJ1-2 NA 15 NA TRBV5-4 CASSSYGNMRYGYTF TGTGCCAGCAGTTCCTACGGGAACATGCGCTATGGCTACACCTTC
TRBJ1-2 few 13 NA TRBV5-6 CASTRGANYGYTF TGTGCCAGCACCCGGGGGGCTAACTATGGCTACACCTTC
TRBJ1-6 NA 12 TRBD1 TRBV10-3 CAIGTGASPLHF TGTGCCATCGGGACAGGGGCGTCACCCCTCCACTTT
TRBJ2-1 NA 15 TRBD2 TRBV10-2 CASSEGSGRAGEQFF TGCGCCAGCAGTGAAGGTAGCGGGAGGGCCGGTGAGCAGTTCTTC
TRBJ2-2 NA 14 NA TRBV5-4 CASSLGQYTGELFF TGTGCCAGCAGCTTGGGACAGTACACCGGGGAGCTGTTTTTT
TRBJ2-5 NA 18 TRBD2 TRBV2 CASSGVWSSGTSLETQYF TGTGCCAGCAGTGGTGTTTGGAGCAGCGGGACCTCCTTAGAGACCCAGTACTTC
TRBJ1-1 NA 17 NA TRBV5-4 CASTLNAGGGGNTEAFF TGTGCCAGCACCCTTAACGCGGGGGGCGGGGGGAACACTGAAGCTTTCTTT
TRBJ2-1 NA 15 TRBD2 TRBV5-4 CASNPRLAGNNEQFF TGTGCCAGCAACCCCCGACTAGCGGGGAACAATGAGCAGTTCTTC
TRBJ2-7 NA 11 TRBD1 TRBV2 CASGTAYEQYF TGTGCCAGCGGGACAGCCTACGAGCAGTACTTC
TRBJ1-2 NA 11 TRBD1 TRBV30 CAWDRGYGYTF TGTGCCTGGGACAGGGGTTATGGCTACACCTTC
TRBJ2-3 NA 16 TRBD2 TRBV4-1 CASSQASGRAGDTQYF TGCGCCAGCAGCCAGGCAAGCGGGAGGGCCGGGGATACGCAGTATTTT
TRBJ2-5 once 18 TRBD2 TRBV30 CAWSVMLAGGADQETQYF TGTGCCTGGAGTGTAATGCTAGCGGGGGGGGCAGACCAAGAGACCCAGTACTTC
TRBJ1-5 few 14 TRBD1 TRBV2 CASSSGQGNQPQHF TGTGCCAGCAGCAGCGGACAGGGCAATCAGCCCCAGCATTTT
TRBJ2-7 NA 13 NA TRBV7-9 CASSPGSLSEQYF TGTGCCAGCAGCCCCGGGTCCTTGTCCGAGCAGTACTTC
TRBJ2-5 NA 11 NA TRBV20-1 CSAGPQETQYF TGCAGTGCGGGTCCTCAAGAGACCCAGTACTTC
TRBJ2-2 NA 13 TRBD2 TRBV14 CASRVAGGGELFF TGTGCCAGCAGAGTAGCGGGTGGCGGGGAGCTGTTTTTT
TRBJ1-2 NA 15 NA TRBV19 CASSIGRTDHYGYTF TGTGCCAGTAGTATAGGCCGGACGGATCACTATGGCTACACCTTC
TRBJ1-2 NA 15 TRBD1 TRBV5-1 CASSLAPGQGYGYTF TGCGCCAGCAGCTTGGCACCGGGACAGGGTTATGGCTACACCTTC
TRBJ1-1 NA 14 NA TRBV9 CASSPQPTNTEAFF TGTGCCAGCAGCCCTCAGCCGACGAACACTGAAGCTTTCTTT
TRBJ1-2 NA 14 NA TRBV23-1 CASSHRQANYGYTF TGCGCCAGCAGTCACCGACAAGCTAACTATGGCTACACCTTC
TRBJ2-1 NA 17 TRBD2 TRBV7-3 CASSLTGLAGRDNEQFF TGTGCCAGCAGCTTAACCGGACTAGCGGGGAGGGACAATGAGCAGTTCTTC